The clone carrying this T cell receptor (beta chain) was observed a few times. Its antigen is undetermined. The CDR3 has 15 amino acids. V gave up 2 bases and J gave up 5 bases; unmatched junction bases: 1. The germline V gene encodes CDR1 SGHRS and CDR2 YFSETQ. This sample is drawn from a study of beta chain features in type 1 diabetes. Each of the CD4+ naive, central memory, regulatory and stem cell-like memory populations was sorted via CD45RO/CCR7/CD25/CD127/CD95/CD27. cDNA synthesis used the whole RNA isolate, giving expressed TCRB sequences. Sequenced by immunoSEQ multiplex PCR; TCRdb stores in-frame clones only, minus some. This table has over 200,000 clones, around 9.9% appearing once. Study results and limitations: For type 1 diabetes patients, VDJ junctions showed fewer insertions and more deletions. TCRB CDR3s from Type 1 diabetes patients were moderately but significantly shorter in all four CD4+ subsets. Within the patient group, naive, central memory and Treg TCRB repertoires appeared more similar to each other than within healthy donors.

This receptor was taken from a man aged 25 to 45 with type 1 diabetes. The source material was naive CD4+ T cells from blood. The J gene is TRBJ1-6, the V gene TRBV5-1; TRBD1 matches 10 bases. The CDR3 spells CASSFGTGDNSPLHF. The CDR3 bases are TGCGCCAGCAGCTTCGGGACAGGGGATAATTCACCCCTCCACTTT.